Below, 21 T cell receptor beta chains from the same sample are listed, as sequenced in a study of T-cell reconstitution after alpha-beta-depleted transplantation in children listed by TCRdb under 2016. Libraries came from PCR. The instrument given in TCRdb is Illumina HiSeq 2500. TCR library preparation used molecular barcoding, with unique molecular identifiers applied to normalize quantification of the TCRbeta repertoire. TCRdb reprocessed the public reads (quality trimming at Q25 with fastp, clone calling with MiXCR) and kept in-frame beta chains. One record per CDR3 amino acid sequence lists the most common genes and DNA. The sample contains 640,000 or so distinct CDR3 sequences, over 15% of them found a single time. The leading ten clones occupy 1.1% of the sample. The source material was PBMCs from the stem cell graft donor, sampled from the stem cell graft. These receptors were obtained from a human donor who donated a stem cell graft to a child with acute myeloid leukemia.

This clonotype was picked up a small number of times. The V and J genes are TRBV25-1 and TRBJ2-3; TRBD2 matches at 8 bases. Germline trimming cut 2 bases from V and 1 base from J; bases unmatched to any gene: 5. Germline V gives CDR1 MGHDK, CDR2 SYGVNS. The CDR3 totals 16 residues. The CDR3 loop reads CASSEAGGIGTDTQYF. Here the CDR3 DNA reads TGTGCCAGCAGTGAAGCGGGGGGCATCGGCACAGATACGCAGTATTTT.

The chain links TRBV10-3 to TRBJ2-3; no firm D call. V lost 6 bases to trimming and J lost 3 bases, with 16 bases between them. The germline CDR1 and CDR2 sequences are ENHRY and SYGVKD. The CDR3 loop spans 15 amino acids. DNA for the CDR3: TGTGCCATCAGCCTCCTACTCGTCTCGACAGATACGCAGTATTTT. This encodes CAISLLLVSTDTQYF.

A word on this clonotype: Possible read error: a much larger clone is one base away. The chain joins TRBV20-1 to TRBJ2-5, with D possibly matching TRBD2 (5 bases). Trimming took 0 bases from V and 8 from J, leaving 13 bases between them. The CDR3 is 13 amino acids. The germline CDR1 and CDR2 sequences are DFQATT and SNEGSKA (reference sequence). CDR3 coding DNA: TGCAGTGCTAGAGAATCAGCGGCGCGAACCCAGTACTTC. Protein: CSARESAARTQYF.

This chain connects TRBV20-1 to TRBJ2-1; TRBD2 aligns across 9 bases. The CDR3 has 15 residues. Germline values: CDR1 DFQATT, CDR2 SNEGSKA (reference sequence). Trimming at V came to 1 base and at J to 5 bases, leaving 6 bases not matched to a gene. The CDR3 region has the DNA TGCAGTGCTAGAGCGAGCGGGGGGTACCACAATGAGCAGTTCTTC. Amino acid sequence: CSARASGGYHNEQFF.

The chain links TRBV12-3 or TRBV12-4 to TRBJ2-5; D tentatively fits TRBD1 or TRBD2 (6 bases each). The V end lost 5 bases, the J end lost 2 bases, and 18 bases lay between the germline ends. This CDR3 contains 16 residues. CDR3 coding DNA: TGTGCCAGCAGTCCTACGGGGGCCCCAAGGCAAGAGACCCAGTACTTC. It is translated as CASSPTGAPRQETQYF.

Many counts were recorded for this clonotype. The chain joins TRBV5-1 to TRBJ2-2; D is ambiguous. V lost 4 bases and J 3 bases, leaving 16 bases between the germline ends. This CDR3 comprises 16 residues. The germline gives CDR1 SGHRS, CDR2 YFSETQ. The CDR3 DNA reads TGCGCCAGCAGCCCCAGCACATCCGTCTACACCGGGGAGCTGTTTTTT. As protein: CASSPSTSVYTGELFF.

The V call is TRBV18, the J call TRBJ2-7; a weak D match, TRBD2 (5 bases). Trimming shortened V by 3 bases and J by 6 bases, and 9 bases separated the two germline ends. Germline V CDR1 and CDR2: KGHSH, LQKENI. CDR3 length equals 12 residues. The CDR3 region has the DNA TGTGCCAGCTCACCGGCCCGGGGCGAGCAGTACGTC. Protein: CASSPARGEQYV.

The CDR3 DNA is TGCGCCAGCAGCCATTATCTCCCGGGACAGGGCGCTGGAAACACCATATATTTT. Protein product: CASSHYLPGQGAGNTIYF. The rearrangement joins TRBV4-3 to TRBJ1-3, with 9 bases fitting TRBD1. The J segment lost 2 bases and the V segment lost 3 bases, leaving 11 bases of the junction unmatched. The CDR3 is 18 residues long. CDR1 and CDR2 (germline): LGHNA, YSLEER.

Of note for this clonotype: A much larger clone sits a single nucleotide away, making a read error possible. CDR3 DNA sequence: TGCAGCGTTGAATTAGGCCTCCATGGCTACACCTTC. Translation: CSVELGLHGYTF. The chain uses TRBV29-1 and TRBJ1-2; D remains ambiguous. Between the trimmed V and J ends, which lost 2 bases and 6 bases, there was a span of 10 bases. There are 12 residues in the CDR3. Germline V gene sequence: CDR1 SQVTM, CDR2 ANQGSEA.

This clonotype was seen at least ten times. A much larger clone sits a single nucleotide away, making a read error possible. The chain joins TRBV5-1 to TRBJ1-1, with TRBD1 identical over 10 bases. This CDR3 contains 13 residues. Trimming removed 4 bases from V and 5 bases from J; junction bases left unmatched: 2. CDR1 and CDR2 (germline): SGHRS, YFSETQ. CDR3 loop: CASSRGQGTEAFF. Here the CDR3 DNA reads TGCGCCAGCAGCCGGGGACAGGGGACTGAAGCTTTCTTT.

The genes are TRBV7-2 and TRBJ1-3, with a possible D match to TRBD1 (5 bases). V gave up 5 bases and J gave up 0 bases, with 14 bases separating them. This CDR3 comprises 16 residues. Germline V lookup: CDR1 SGHTA, CDR2 FQGNSA. Here the CDR3 DNA reads TGTGCCAGCAGCCCGGGACCGCGCCTCTCTGGAAACACCATATATTTT. Amino acids: CASSPGPRLSGNTIYF.

This clonotype has a count of ten or more. The chain combines TRBV12-3 or TRBV12-4 with TRBJ1-5; tentative D call: TRBD1 (6 bases). Trimming removed 2 bases at V and 6 bases at J, with 11 bases between. The CDR3 covers 14 residues. The chain's CDR3 is CASSLFGGGQPQHF. The DNA for the CDR3 is TGTGCCAGCAGTTTATTCGGAGGGGGTCAGCCCCAGCATTTT.

This clonotype has ten or more counts. V usage is TRBV20-1 and J usage is TRBJ1-4, with TRBD1 identical over 8 bases. This CDR3 is built from 18 residues. Trimming cost V 0 bases and J 0 bases; bases outside gene matches: 9. Germline loops: CDR1 DFQATT, CDR2 SNEGSKA (reference sequence). CDR3 loop: CSARDPRQGWATNEKLFF. In nucleotides, the CDR3 is TGCAGTGCTAGAGATCCTCGACAGGGGTGGGCAACTAATGAAAAACTGTTTTTT.

Many counts were recorded for this clonotype. The chain recombines TRBV29-1 with TRBJ2-3, with D hard to call. V was shortened by 6 bases and J by 2 bases, with 6 bases between the two germline ends. The CDR3 has 11 amino acids. Germline V gene sequence: CDR1 SQVTM, CDR2 ANQGSEA. As DNA, the CDR3 is TGCAGCGTGATGTCCACAGATACGCAGTATTTT. Encoded protein: CSVMSTDTQYF.

This clonotype was observed a handful of times. The gene calls are TRBV20-1 and TRBJ1-5, with D possibly TRBD1 on 5 matching bases. The CDR3 is 16 residues long. The V gene's germline CDR1 is DFQATT and CDR2 SNEGSKA (reference sequence). V dropped 3 bases and J dropped 3 bases, with 18 bases sitting between them. The CDR3 loop reads CSARRGGRLDNQPQHF. CDR3 DNA: TGCAGTGCTAGGCGCGGGGGTCGCCTAGACAATCAGCCCCAGCATTTT.

In its sample, this clonotype was seen many times. The CDR3 sequence: CASRRGGGRNQPQHF. In DNA form, the CDR3 reads TGTGCCAGCAGGAGGGGGGGGGGAAGGAATCAGCCCCAGCATTTT. The chain links TRBV28 to TRBJ1-5; D is perhaps TRBD1 (6 bases). The CDR3 consists of 15 residues. Trimming cost V 6 bases and J 4 bases, with 16 bases left between them. Germline CDR1 reads MDHEN; CDR2 reads SYDVKM.

This clonotype was recorded a few times. V gene TRBV18 combines with J gene TRBJ2-5, with 8 positions matching TRBD1. Germline V gene lookup returns CDR1 KGHSH and CDR2 LQKENI. After removal of 0 bases from V and 5 bases from J, the junction contained 5 bases not matched to a gene. This CDR3 region has 15 residues. This chain's CDR3 is CASSPPDRGRETQYF. The CDR3 nucleotides read TGTGCCAGCTCACCACCCGACAGGGGTCGGGAGACCCAGTACTTC.

V and J are TRBV11-2 and TRBJ2-5; 9 bases map to TRBD2. Germline V gene lookup returns CDR1 SGHAT and CDR2 FQNNGV. The CDR3 contains 16 residues. Losses at the gene ends were 5 bases for V and 5 bases for J; bases not matched to a gene: 12. In DNA form, the CDR3 reads TGTGCCAGCAGCCTGCGGGAGGGGTCCGGGAAGGAGACCCAGTACTTC. Amino acids: CASSLREGSGKETQYF.

This clonotype came up once. V gene TRBV2 combines with J gene TRBJ1-2; no clear D gene. V was shortened by 11 bases and J by 2 bases, with 30 bases between the two germline ends. CDR3 length: 18 amino acids. Germline CDR1 is SNHLY and CDR2 is FYNNEI. The chain's CDR3 is CALSFSLFGRGTNYGYTF. The CDR3 DNA is TGTGCCCTCAGTTTTTCTTTGTTCGGACGGGGAACGAACTATGGCTACACCTTC.

V is TRBV5-1 and J is TRBJ1-2, with D hard to call. V dropped 0 bases and J dropped 8 bases, with 17 bases sitting between them. The CDR3 has 15 residues. Per germline, CDR1 SGHRS and CDR2 YFSETQ. The CDR3 spells CASSLAWTSLGGYTF. The CDR3 region has the DNA TGCGCCAGCAGCTTGGCATGGACCAGCTTAGGAGGCTACACCTTC.

This chain links TRBV24-1 with TRBJ2-2; either TRBD1 or TRBD2 may fit D (5 bases each). Trimming stripped 0 bases from V and 5 bases from J, with 21 bases between. The CDR3 is 19 amino acids. CDR1 and CDR2 (germline): KGHDR, SFDVKD. The CDR3 sequence is CATSDLSWTGQDTTGELFF. In DNA, the CDR3 is TGTGCCACCAGTGATTTGTCCTGGACGGGGCAGGATACTACCGGGGAGCTGTTTTTT.